These T cell receptor beta chains were read from a single sample in a study of T cells in Graves' hyperthyroidism and ophthalmopathy. TCRdb passed the multiplex PCR reads through MiXCR, listing each CDR3 protein once. The sample consists of hundreds of thousands of distinct CDR3 sequences, more than 12% of them appearing once. Sequencing used blood. Source of these receptors: a woman aged 50 to 60 with Graves' ophthalmopathy. CDR3s include the opening cysteine and the closing phenylalanine or tryptophan. D genes are given only for firm matches. Clone size is not always given. Where it is, it says once, few, many or a class for expanded clones.

cdr3_aa cdr3_nt j_call clone_size d_call v_call
CASSLSRGQGNEQFF TGTGCCAGCAGCTTAAGCAGGGGGCAGGGAAATGAGCAGTTCTTC TRBJ2-1 many TRBD1 TRBV7-3
CASSSTLGQDTEAFF TGTGCCAGTAGTAGTACCCTCGGGCAAGACACTGAAGCTTTCTTT TRBJ1-1 NA NA TRBV19
CASSRPGAGSEKLFF TGTGCCAGCAGTCGACCAGGGGCGGGGAGTGAAAAACTGTTTTTT TRBJ1-4 NA NA TRBV2
CASGRKTSGPAYF TGTGCCAGCGGGAGAAAGACTAGCGGACCCGCGTACTTC TRBJ2-5 many TRBD2 TRBV7-2
CASSSPGLAGPSSYNEQFF TGTGCCAGCAGCTCCCCGGGACTAGCGGGCCCGAGCTCCTACAATGAGCAGTTCTTC TRBJ2-1 few TRBD2 TRBV9
CATRSGTSTDTQYF TGCGCCACCAGATCCGGGACTAGCACAGATACGCAGTATTTT TRBJ2-3 few NA TRBV4-3
CASSWAGEQYF TGTGCCAGCAGTTGGGCGGGGGAGCAGTACTTC TRBJ2-7 NA NA TRBV27
CATLRQGQGTNEQFF TGTGCCACGCTACGCCAGGGACAGGGTACGAATGAGCAGTTCTTC TRBJ2-1 NA TRBD1 TRBV10-3
CASRRGLAGGPHEQFF TGTGCCAGCAGAAGGGGGCTAGCGGGAGGGCCGCATGAGCAGTTCTTC TRBJ2-1 few TRBD2 TRBV6-1
CASRKIPGLAGLAKNIQYF TGTGCCAGCAGGAAAATTCCGGGACTAGCGGGGTTAGCCAAAAACATTCAGTACTTC TRBJ2-4 few TRBD2 TRBV28
CATSRRTSGRAYNEQFF TGTGCCACCAGCAGAAGGACTAGCGGGAGGGCCTACAATGAGCAGTTCTTC TRBJ2-1 NA TRBD2 TRBV15
CAATSGSLVEQFF TGTGCCGCTACTAGCGGGAGCCTGGTTGAGCAGTTCTTC TRBJ2-1 NA TRBD2 TRBV15
CASTISRTYEQYF TGTGCCAGCACTATCAGCAGAACCTACGAGCAGTACTTC TRBJ2-7 many NA TRBV28
CASSSRGMNTGELFF TGTGCCAGCAGCTCCAGGGGGATGAACACCGGGGAGCTGTTTTTT TRBJ2-2 few TRBD1 TRBV5-5
CASSKGPAGYTGELFF TGTGCCAGTAGTAAGGGACCTGCCGGGTACACCGGGGAGCTGTTTTTT TRBJ2-2 few NA TRBV19
CACPKTGSALLRNEQFF TGTGCCTGCCCAAAGACAGGGTCGGCGCTTCTACGCAATGAGCAGTTCTTC TRBJ2-1 many TRBD1 TRBV30
CASSQELAGEYYEQYF TGCGCCAGCAGCCAAGAACTAGCGGGAGAGTACTACGAGCAGTACTTC TRBJ2-7 many TRBD2 TRBV4-3
CAWGTTGMNTEAFF TGTGCCTGGGGCACGACCGGCATGAACACTGAAGCTTTCTTT TRBJ1-1 many NA TRBV30
CSAKHGTEGGYTF TGCAGTGCCAAACACGGGACAGAAGGTGGCTACACCTTC TRBJ1-2 many TRBD1 TRBV20-1
CASSLEWNTGELFF TGTGCCAGCAGTTTGGAATGGAACACCGGGGAGCTGTTTTTT TRBJ2-2 many NA TRBV12-3/TRBV12-4
CASSLHETGDEKLFF TGTGCCAGCAGTTTACACGAGACAGGGGATGAAAAACTGTTTTTT TRBJ1-4 few TRBD1 TRBV28
CSAREGQLYTDTQYF TGCAGTGCTAGAGAAGGCCAGTTGTACACAGATACGCAGTATTTT TRBJ2-3 many NA TRBV20-1
CATSDLPGLGRSTDTQYF TGTGCCACCAGTGATTTGCCCGGACTAGGCCGTAGCACAGATACGCAGTATTTT TRBJ2-3 few TRBD2 TRBV24-1
CARRSRTGDVVAEAFF TGTGCCCGCCGATCCCGGACAGGGGACGTCGTCGCTGAAGCTTTCTTT TRBJ1-1 many TRBD1 TRBV28
CASRNRDLNIQYF TGTGCCAGCAGGAACCGGGACCTAAACATTCAGTACTTC TRBJ2-4 few NA TRBV6-1
CASSSITSLQETQYF TGTGCCAGCAGTTCGATCACTAGCCTCCAAGAGACCCAGTACTTC TRBJ2-5 NA NA TRBV27
CSVEVQEDTEAFF TGCAGCGTTGAAGTACAGGAAGACACTGAAGCTTTCTTT TRBJ1-1 few NA TRBV29-1
CASSLGAALETQYF TGTGCCAGCAGCTTAGGGGCTGCCCTTGAGACCCAGTACTTC TRBJ2-5 many NA TRBV11-2
CASSFNKLAGVDNEQFF TGTGCCAGCAGTTTTAACAAACTAGCGGGAGTTGATAATGAGCAGTTCTTC TRBJ2-1 many TRBD2 TRBV27
CASSLSGFEQYF TGTGCCAGCAGTTTATCTGGGTTCGAGCAGTACTTC TRBJ2-7 many NA TRBV28
CASSQGAGPSYEQYF TGCGCCAGCAGCCAAGGGGCAGGGCCCTCCTACGAGCAGTACTTC TRBJ2-7 NA NA TRBV4-3
CASRTDRGYNEQFF TGTGCCAGCAGAACGGACAGGGGCTACAATGAGCAGTTCTTC TRBJ2-1 few TRBD1 TRBV27
CASSKRVRFEETQYF TGTGCCAGCAGTAAGCGTGTCAGGTTCGAAGAGACCCAGTACTTC TRBJ2-5 NA NA TRBV11-3
CASSKDRGRETQYF TGTGCCAGCAGTAAGGACAGGGGGAGAGAGACCCAGTACTTC TRBJ2-5 many TRBD1 TRBV28
CASSLRVVAGGNNEQFF TGTGCCAGCAGCTTACGGGTGGTGGCGGGAGGAAACAATGAGCAGTTCTTC TRBJ2-1 many TRBD2 TRBV7-8
CASSNPLAGGPGELFF TGTGCCAGCAGCAACCCACTAGCGGGAGGGCCCGGGGAGCTGTTTTTT TRBJ2-2 few TRBD2 TRBV9
CASRIPGGKVEQFF TGTGCCAGCAGGATACCGGGAGGGAAGGTTGAGCAGTTCTTC TRBJ2-1 few TRBD2 TRBV28
CASSVEPAGGTYNEQFF TGTGCCAGCAGCGTAGAGCCAGCGGGCGGAACCTACAATGAGCAGTTCTTC TRBJ2-1 NA NA TRBV9
CASSFQGDQETQYF TGTGCCAGCAGTTTCCAGGGGGATCAAGAGACCCAGTACTTC TRBJ2-5 many TRBD1 TRBV27
CASSYTASTDTQYF TGTGCCAGCAGTTACACAGCTAGCACAGATACGCAGTATTTT TRBJ2-3 many NA TRBV6-5
CASSPGPEKLFF TGTGCCAGCAGTCCAGGTCCCGAAAAACTGTTTTTT TRBJ1-4 many NA TRBV12-3/TRBV12-4
CASSSPVVLGALERGNTIYF TGTGCCAGCAGCTCCCCGGTTGTGTTAGGGGCTCTTGAACGTGGAAACACCATATATTTT TRBJ1-3 NA NA TRBV7-8
CASSLSRLAGGPHGELFF TGTGCTAGCAGCTTAAGCCGACTAGCGGGAGGGCCCCACGGGGAGCTGTTTTTT TRBJ2-2 few TRBD2 TRBV7-7
CASSPEELDEQFF TGTGCCAGCAGCCCGGAGGAGCTAGATGAGCAGTTCTTC TRBJ2-1 many NA TRBV27
CASSLLLAGVYNEQFF TGTGCCAGCAGTTTATTATTAGCGGGGGTGTACAATGAGCAGTTCTTC TRBJ2-1 many TRBD2 TRBV28
CASRTTGLETQYF TGTGCCAGCAGAACGACAGGTTTGGAGACCCAGTACTTC TRBJ2-5 many NA TRBV6-1
CASSYGQEQFF TGTGCCAGCAGTTACGGGCAGGAGCAGTTCTTC TRBJ2-1 few NA TRBV6-2/TRBV6-3
CASRSAGTGGSNEKLFF TGTGCCAGCAGGTCAGCCGGGACAGGGGGCTCGAATGAAAAACTGTTTTTT TRBJ1-4 many TRBD1 TRBV28
CASRRGSGPYQETQYF TGTGCCAGTAGAAGAGGAAGCGGACCATACCAAGAGACCCAGTACTTC TRBJ2-5 few NA TRBV19
CASSSLHPGPSGRADTDTQYF TGTGCCAGCAGCTCTCTCCATCCTGGGCCTAGCGGGAGGGCCGACACAGATACGCAGTATTTT TRBJ2-3 many TRBD2 TRBV7-9
CASSLTSRLAGGPDTQYF TGTGCCAGCAGCTTAACATCTAGACTAGCGGGAGGGCCGGATACGCAGTATTTT TRBJ2-3 many TRBD2 TRBV7-3
CSAREDGAQYF TGCAGTGCTAGAGAGGATGGGGCGCAGTATTTT TRBJ2-3 few NA TRBV20-1
CAWSDRGSNQPQHF TGTGCCTGGAGTGACAGGGGGAGCAATCAGCCCCAGCATTTT TRBJ1-5 many TRBD1 TRBV30